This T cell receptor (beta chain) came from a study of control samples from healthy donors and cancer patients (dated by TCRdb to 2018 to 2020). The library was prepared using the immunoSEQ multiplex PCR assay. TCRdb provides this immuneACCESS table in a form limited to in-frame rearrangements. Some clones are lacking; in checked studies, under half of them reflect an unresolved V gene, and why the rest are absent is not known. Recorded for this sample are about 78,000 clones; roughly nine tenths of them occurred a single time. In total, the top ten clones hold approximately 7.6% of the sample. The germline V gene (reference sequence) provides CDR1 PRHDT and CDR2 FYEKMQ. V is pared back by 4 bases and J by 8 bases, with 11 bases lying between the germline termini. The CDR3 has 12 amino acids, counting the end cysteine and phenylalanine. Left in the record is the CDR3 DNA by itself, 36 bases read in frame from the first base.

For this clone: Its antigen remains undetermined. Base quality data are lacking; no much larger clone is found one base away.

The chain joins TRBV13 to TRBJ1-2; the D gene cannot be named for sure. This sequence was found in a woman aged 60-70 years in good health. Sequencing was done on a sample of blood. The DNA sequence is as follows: TGTGCCAGCAGCTGGGAGATGCGGGGCTACACCTTC. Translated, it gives CASSWEMRGYTF.